The entry that follows covers one T cell receptor beta chain sequence. 60 Vbeta and 13 Jbeta primers were used in PCR. Repertoires were generated with immunoSEQ multiplex PCR, while TCRdb's copy carries only in-frame clones and drops some. The data contain over 130,000 clones, approximately 83% of them singletons. The sample is drawn from a study of cytomegalovirus exposure and HLA in healthy donors. Study at large: Out of approximately 170 million T cells, an earlier analysis found 117 million unique TCR beta sequences in total.

Germline CDR1 SNHLY, CDR2 FYNNEI. The germline V and J ends were trimmed by 8 bases and 4 bases, with 11 bases remaining between them. The CDR3 covers 12 residues. The sequencing sample was made of PBMCs. J is TRBJ1-1 and V is TRBV2; D is unclear. This receptor was taken from a male donor in good health and CMV-seronegative. In DNA form, the CDR3 reads TGTGCCAGCCACTCGGGTCGCACTGAAGCTTTCTTT. Translated, it gives CASHSGRTEAFF. Complete variable domain (other parts from reference TRBV2 and TRBJ1-1): EPEVTQTPSHQVTQMGQEVILRCVPISNHLYFYWYRQILGQKVEFLVSFYNNEISEKSEIFDDQFSVERPDGSNFTLKIRSTKLEDSAMYFCASHSGRTEAFFGQGTRLTVV.